One T cell receptor beta chain is described in this entry. The entry originates in a study of blood T cell repertoires in COVID-19. The overall study: The samples span acute and convalescent COVID-19 from the United States, Italy and Spain. PBMCs, B-cell-depleted T cells, or T cells provided the cDNA or gDNA that made up the material.

In the original workflow: The assay estimated nucleated cells by amplifying reference gene primers. Using immunoSEQ multiplex PCR, the repertoire was profiled, and TCRdb retains in-frame clones only, with some absent. That table gives V, J and clone size, and the DNA gave D and trimming. The sample carries tens of thousands of clones, approximately 80% recorded once. The length of the CDR3 is 16 residues. Germline CDR1 is LNHDA and CDR2 is SQIVND (reference sequence). Trimming cost V 7 bases and J 6 bases; bases outside gene matches: 10. Sequencing was carried out using peripheral blood. This sequence joins TRBV19 and TRBJ2-1; TRBD2 matches at 12 bases. The receptor was derived from a woman of 80 years or more with active or convalescent COVID-19. The CDR3: CASTKRRTSGINEQFF. The DNA for the CDR3 is TGTGCCAGTACCAAACGCAGGACTAGCGGGATCAATGAGCAGTTCTTC. Filled out from reference TRBV19 and TRBJ2-1, the complete variable domain reads DGGITQSPKYLFRKEGQNVTLSCEQNLNHDAMYWYRQDPGQGLRLIYYSQIVNDFQKGDIAEGYSVSREKKESFPLTVTSAQKNPTAFYLCASTKRRTSGINEQFFGPGTRLTVL.